A selection of T cell receptor beta chains follows, all from one sample in a study of cytomegalovirus exposure and HLA in healthy donors. Only in-frame clones appear in the TCRdb table, and some are missing; sequencing was by immunoSEQ multiplex PCR. This sample carries about 93,000 clones, more than 55% of them seen once, and the ten largest clones take about 5.4%. The sample taken for sequencing was PBMCs. The receptors originated from a boy younger than 18 in good health and CMV-seropositive. The CDR3 runs from the conserved cysteine through the conserved F or W. The D gene is left open where the match is weak. Clone size is given for some rows only: seen once, a few or many times, or a class if the clone is expanded.

D gene: TRBD1
V gene: TRBV5-6
CDR3 length: 15
J gene: TRBJ2-7
clone size: .
CDR3 protein: CASSSTGTGGDEQYF
CDR3 DNA: TGTGCCAGCAGCTCTACCGGGACAGGGGGCGACGAGCAGTACTTC

D gene: .
V gene: TRBV18
CDR3 length: 18
J gene: TRBJ2-7
clone size: .
CDR3 protein: CASSLNDPGLRSSYEQYF
CDR3 DNA: TGTGCCAGCTCACTCAACGACCCGGGTCTGCGGAGCTCCTACGAGCAGTACTTC

D gene: .
V gene: TRBV7-8
CDR3 length: 15
J gene: TRBJ2-7
clone size: .
CDR3 protein: CASSLPSKILYEQYF
CDR3 DNA: TGTGCCAGCAGCTTACCTTCTAAGATCTTATACGAGCAGTACTTC

D gene: TRBD2
V gene: TRBV4-3
CDR3 length: 16
J gene: TRBJ2-5
clone size: .
CDR3 protein: CASSQDTSGTGETQYF
CDR3 DNA: TGCGCCAGCAGCCAAGATACTAGCGGGACTGGCGAGACCCAGTACTTC

D gene: .
V gene: TRBV4-1
CDR3 length: 15
J gene: TRBJ2-7
clone size: .
CDR3 protein: CASSPERVSSYEQYF
CDR3 DNA: TGCGCCAGCAGCCCCGAGCGGGTCAGCTCCTACGAGCAGTACTTC

D gene: .
V gene: TRBV5-4
CDR3 length: 12
J gene: TRBJ2-7
clone size: .
CDR3 protein: CASREDSYEQYF
CDR3 DNA: TGTGCCAGCAGGGAGGACTCCTACGAGCAGTACTTC

D gene: .
V gene: TRBV4-3
CDR3 length: 16
J gene: TRBJ2-7
clone size: .
CDR3 protein: CASSQEASGSSYEQYF
CDR3 DNA: TGCGCCAGCAGCCAAGAGGCCAGCGGAAGCTCCTACGAGCAGTACTTC

D gene: TRBD2
V gene: TRBV10-3
CDR3 length: 15
J gene: TRBJ2-4
clone size: few
CDR3 protein: CAISAGGGAENIQYF
CDR3 DNA: TGTGCCATCAGTGCAGGCGGGGGGGCCGAAAACATTCAGTACTTC

D gene: .
V gene: TRBV6-5
CDR3 length: 13
J gene: TRBJ1-2
clone size: .
CDR3 protein: CASTGDRGYGYTF
CDR3 DNA: TGTGCCAGCACGGGGGACCGAGGCTATGGCTACACCTTC

D gene: TRBD1
V gene: TRBV5-4
CDR3 length: 13
J gene: TRBJ1-2
clone size: .
CDR3 protein: CASSLDRGRGYTF
CDR3 DNA: TGTGCCAGCAGCTTGGACAGGGGGCGGGGCTACACCTTC

D gene: .
V gene: TRBV19
CDR3 length: 15
J gene: TRBJ1-3
clone size: .
CDR3 protein: CASSSRPEAGNTIYF
CDR3 DNA: TGTGCCAGTAGTAGTCGGCCCGAGGCTGGAAACACCATATATTTT

D gene: TRBD2
V gene: TRBV5-1
CDR3 length: 14
J gene: TRBJ2-7
clone size: .
CDR3 protein: CASSLVGGVDEQYF
CDR3 DNA: TGCGCCAGCAGCTTGGTGGGGGGGGTTGACGAGCAGTACTTC

D gene: .
V gene: TRBV19
CDR3 length: 13
J gene: TRBJ1-1
clone size: few
CDR3 protein: CASGGVSNTEAFF
CDR3 DNA: TGTGCCAGCGGAGGGGTCAGTAACACTGAAGCTTTCTTT

D gene: TRBD2
V gene: TRBV7-9
CDR3 length: 16
J gene: TRBJ2-7
clone size: .
CDR3 protein: CASSPVAAGVSYEQYF
CDR3 DNA: TGTGCCAGCAGCCCAGTCGCAGCGGGAGTGTCGTACGAGCAGTACTTC

D gene: .
V gene: TRBV27
CDR3 length: 12
J gene: TRBJ1-1
clone size: .
CDR3 protein: CAPRGHNTEAFF
CDR3 DNA: TGTGCCCCCAGGGGACACAACACTGAAGCTTTCTTT

D gene: .
V gene: TRBV2
CDR3 length: 13
J gene: TRBJ2-2
clone size: few
CDR3 protein: CASRKAINGELFF
CDR3 DNA: TGTGCCAGCAGAAAAGCCATCAATGGGGAGCTGTTTTTT

D gene: TRBD2
V gene: TRBV4-2
CDR3 length: 15
J gene: TRBJ2-1
clone size: .
CDR3 protein: CASSQGLAGHNEQFF
CDR3 DNA: TGTGCCAGCAGCCAAGGGCTAGCGGGACACAATGAGCAGTTCTTC

D gene: .
V gene: TRBV4-3
CDR3 length: 15
J gene: TRBJ2-7
clone size: .
CDR3 protein: CASSQEGQAIYEQYF
CDR3 DNA: TGCGCCAGCAGCCAAGAGGGCCAGGCAATCTACGAGCAGTACTTC

D gene: .
V gene: TRBV5-6
CDR3 length: 11
J gene: TRBJ2-7
clone size: few
CDR3 protein: CASSSRYEQYF
CDR3 DNA: TGTGCCAGCAGCTCCCGCTACGAGCAGTACTTC

D gene: .
V gene: TRBV4-3
CDR3 length: 17
J gene: TRBJ1-2
clone size: few
CDR3 protein: CASSRQGNMDLHYGYTF
CDR3 DNA: TGCGCCAGCAGCCGCCAGGGTAATATGGACCTACACTATGGCTACACCTTC

D gene: TRBD2
V gene: TRBV27
CDR3 length: 15
J gene: TRBJ2-7
clone size: .
CDR3 protein: CASSPGTSPTYEQYF
CDR3 DNA: TGTGCCAGCAGTCCAGGGACTAGTCCGACCTACGAGCAGTACTTC

D gene: .
V gene: TRBV6-1
CDR3 length: 16
J gene: TRBJ1-5
clone size: .
CDR3 protein: CASSEDSGKGNQPQHF
CDR3 DNA: TGTGCCAGCAGTGAAGACTCGGGGAAAGGCAATCAGCCCCAGCATTTT

D gene: TRBD1
V gene: TRBV10-3
CDR3 length: 12
J gene: TRBJ2-7
clone size: .
CDR3 protein: CATRDRAYEQYF
CDR3 DNA: TGTGCCACTAGGGACAGGGCCTACGAGCAGTACTTC

D gene: TRBD2
V gene: TRBV4-1
CDR3 length: 15
J gene: TRBJ2-4
clone size: .
CDR3 protein: CASSQVMGEGNIQYF
CDR3 DNA: TGCGCCAGCAGCCAAGTGATGGGGGAGGGAAACATTCAGTACTTC

D gene: .
V gene: TRBV6-6
CDR3 length: 15
J gene: TRBJ2-5
clone size: .
CDR3 protein: CASSYIQGSGETQYF
CDR3 DNA: TGTGCCAGCAGTTATATACAGGGTTCGGGAGAGACCCAGTACTTC

D gene: .
V gene: TRBV2
CDR3 length: 15
J gene: TRBJ1-4
clone size: few
CDR3 protein: CASSTTRATNEKLFF
CDR3 DNA: TGTGCCAGCAGCACGACAAGAGCAACTAATGAAAAACTGTTTTTT

D gene: .
V gene: TRBV2
CDR3 length: 15
J gene: TRBJ2-3
clone size: .
CDR3 protein: CASSEELAGTDTQYF
CDR3 DNA: TGTGCCAGCAGTGAGGAATTAGCGGGCACAGATACGCAGTATTTT

D gene: TRBD2
V gene: TRBV5-6
CDR3 length: 17
J gene: TRBJ2-7
clone size: .
CDR3 protein: CASSFSGTSGYSYEQYF
CDR3 DNA: TGTGCCAGCAGCTTTTCCGGAACTAGCGGGTACTCCTACGAGCAGTACTTC

D gene: .
V gene: TRBV27
CDR3 length: 15
J gene: TRBJ2-7
clone size: .
CDR3 protein: CASRQLGTLSYEQYF
CDR3 DNA: TGTGCCAGCAGACAACTCGGGACTCTGTCCTACGAGCAGTACTTC

D gene: TRBD2
V gene: TRBV7-6
CDR3 length: 16
J gene: TRBJ2-1
clone size: .
CDR3 protein: CASSSGTSGTYNEQFF
CDR3 DNA: TGTGCCAGCAGCTCAGGGACTAGCGGTACCTACAATGAGCAGTTCTTC

D gene: .
V gene: TRBV7-2
CDR3 length: 17
J gene: TRBJ1-3
clone size: .
CDR3 protein: CASSQQGPLSSGNTIYF
CDR3 DNA: TGTGCCAGCAGCCAACAGGGTCCCCTCAGCTCTGGAAACACCATATATTTT

D gene: .
V gene: TRBV30
CDR3 length: 16
J gene: TRBJ1-1
clone size: few
CDR3 protein: CAWSVLRQGMDTEAFF
CDR3 DNA: TGTGCCTGGAGTGTACTGAGGCAGGGGATGGACACTGAAGCTTTCTTT

D gene: .
V gene: TRBV2
CDR3 length: 11
J gene: TRBJ1-2
clone size: once
CDR3 protein: CATDLSGGYTF
CDR3 DNA: TGTGCCACCGATTTATCGGGAGGCTACACCTTC

D gene: TRBD1
V gene: TRBV6-1
CDR3 length: 14
J gene: TRBJ1-2
clone size: .
CDR3 protein: CASSGDRSNYGYTF
CDR3 DNA: TGTGCCAGCAGTGGGGACAGGAGTAACTATGGCTACACCTTC

D gene: .
V gene: TRBV28
CDR3 length: 13
J gene: TRBJ2-7
clone size: .
CDR3 protein: CASKTTLSYEQYF
CDR3 DNA: TGTGCCAGCAAAACGACTCTCTCCTACGAGCAGTACTTC

D gene: .
V gene: TRBV2
CDR3 length: 17
J gene: TRBJ1-4
clone size: few
CDR3 protein: CASKGRDSQRTNEKLFF
CDR3 DNA: TGTGCCAGCAAAGGTCGAGATAGCCAGCGAACTAATGAAAAACTGTTTTTT

D gene: .
V gene: TRBV28
CDR3 length: 12
J gene: TRBJ1-1
clone size: .
CDR3 protein: CASSFFGTEAFF
CDR3 DNA: TGTGCCAGCAGTTTTTTCGGGACTGAAGCTTTCTTT

D gene: .
V gene: TRBV2
CDR3 length: 14
J gene: TRBJ2-7
clone size: .
CDR3 protein: CASSSRGKVREQYF
CDR3 DNA: TGTGCCAGCAGTTCTAGGGGAAAGGTGCGGGAGCAGTACTTC

D gene: .
V gene: TRBV10-3
CDR3 length: 15
J gene: TRBJ1-6
clone size: .
CDR3 protein: CAISVTSDSNSPLHF
CDR3 DNA: TGTGCCATCAGTGTGACCAGCGACAGTAATTCACCCCTCCACTTT

D gene: .
V gene: TRBV19
CDR3 length: 12
J gene: TRBJ1-1
clone size: .
CDR3 protein: CASSGGWAEAFF
CDR3 DNA: TGTGCCAGTAGTGGAGGGTGGGCTGAAGCTTTCTTT

D gene: .
V gene: TRBV9
CDR3 length: 14
J gene: TRBJ2-5
clone size: few
CDR3 protein: CASSVDHTQETQYF
CDR3 DNA: TGTGCCAGCAGCGTAGACCACACCCAAGAGACCCAGTACTTC

D gene: .
V gene: TRBV5-1
CDR3 length: 14
J gene: TRBJ2-3
clone size: .
CDR3 protein: CASSLSSSTDTQYF
CDR3 DNA: TGCGCCAGCAGCTTAAGTAGTAGCACAGATACGCAGTATTTT

D gene: .
V gene: TRBV5-4
CDR3 length: 14
J gene: TRBJ2-1
clone size: .
CDR3 protein: CASSLVGRDNEQFF
CDR3 DNA: TGTGCCAGCAGCTTGGTTGGCAGGGACAATGAGCAGTTCTTC

D gene: .
V gene: TRBV27
CDR3 length: 16
J gene: TRBJ2-7
clone size: .
CDR3 protein: CASRTAGSVLSYEQYF
CDR3 DNA: TGTGCCAGCAGGACCGCCGGGAGCGTCCTATCCTACGAGCAGTACTTC

D gene: .
V gene: TRBV4-3
CDR3 length: 15
J gene: TRBJ1-1
clone size: few
CDR3 protein: CASSQEPSVNTEAFF
CDR3 DNA: TGCGCCAGCAGCCAAGAACCTTCGGTAAACACTGAAGCTTTCTTT

D gene: .
V gene: TRBV6-1
CDR3 length: 14
J gene: TRBJ1-1
clone size: .
CDR3 protein: CASSEAWQNTEAFF
CDR3 DNA: TGTGCCAGCAGTGAAGCATGGCAGAACACTGAAGCTTTCTTT

D gene: TRBD1
V gene: TRBV5-4
CDR3 length: 15
J gene: TRBJ1-5
clone size: .
CDR3 protein: CASSLQGRVDQPQHF
CDR3 DNA: TGTGCCAGCAGCCTACAGGGGAGAGTGGATCAGCCCCAGCATTTT

D gene: TRBD1
V gene: TRBV5-1
CDR3 length: 16
J gene: TRBJ2-7
clone size: .
CDR3 protein: CASSTRQGRSSYEQYF
CDR3 DNA: TGCGCCAGCAGCACAAGACAGGGCAGAAGCTCCTACGAGCAGTACTTC

D gene: .
V gene: TRBV9
CDR3 length: 13
J gene: TRBJ1-5
clone size: few
CDR3 protein: CASSVGAYQPQHF
CDR3 DNA: TGTGCCAGCAGCGTAGGAGCGTATCAGCCCCAGCATTTT

D gene: .
V gene: TRBV19
CDR3 length: 15
J gene: TRBJ1-4
clone size: .
CDR3 protein: CASRIISATNEKLFF
CDR3 DNA: TGTGCCAGTAGGATAATCAGTGCAACTAATGAAAAACTGTTTTTT

D gene: TRBD1
V gene: TRBV18
CDR3 length: 17
J gene: TRBJ1-6
clone size: .
CDR3 protein: CASSSLQGTGINSPLHF
CDR3 DNA: TGTGCCAGCTCATCCCTACAAGGGACAGGAATTAATTCACCCCTCCACTTT

D gene: .
V gene: TRBV6-5
CDR3 length: 15
J gene: TRBJ1-1
clone size: few
CDR3 protein: CASSYSQGGDSEAFF
CDR3 DNA: TGTGCCAGCAGTTACTCCCAGGGTGGGGATTCTGAAGCTTTCTTT

D gene: .
V gene: TRBV7-9
CDR3 length: 14
J gene: TRBJ1-1
clone size: .
CDR3 protein: CASSDGQGNTEAFF
CDR3 DNA: TGTGCCAGCAGCGATGGTCAGGGTAACACTGAAGCTTTCTTT

D gene: .
V gene: TRBV5-4
CDR3 length: 14
J gene: TRBJ2-2
clone size: once
CDR3 protein: CASGGVGNTGELFF
CDR3 DNA: TGTGCCAGTGGCGGGGTAGGGAACACCGGGGAGCTGTTTTTT

D gene: TRBD1
V gene: TRBV5-6
CDR3 length: 17
J gene: TRBJ2-4
clone size: .
CDR3 protein: CASSLAGQGLAKNIQYF
CDR3 DNA: TGTGCCAGCAGCTTGGCCGGACAGGGACTAGCCAAAAACATTCAGTACTTC

D gene: TRBD1
V gene: TRBV6-5
CDR3 length: 14
J gene: TRBJ1-5
clone size: .
CDR3 protein: CASRRTGGAQPQHF
CDR3 DNA: TGTGCCAGCAGGAGGACAGGGGGCGCCCAGCCCCAGCATTTT